Presented here are 18 T cell receptor beta chains from one specimen sequenced in a study of post-analysis software for immune sequencing data. Findings and caveats of the study: In patients, TRBV5-6, TRBV5-1 and TRBV20-1 belonged to four or five TRBV segments found more frequently than in controls.

TCR beta libraries were prepared from cDNA with unique molecular identifiers. TCRdb ran MiXCR on the PCR reads and lists one entry per CDR3 protein. The table shows about 460,000 distinct CDR3 sequences, with roughly 45% occurring only once. Which antigens these TCRs recognize remains unknown. The sequencing input was blood. Receptors were obtained from a girl aged 5-17 years with multiple sclerosis.

This clonotype appeared a few times. The V gene is TRBV21-1, the J gene TRBJ2-7; the table's D gene call, TRBD1, was not cross checked with the DNA. TRBV21-1 is marked as a pseudogene. The CDR3 loop spans 14 amino acids. In DNA, the CDR3 is TGTGCCAGCAGGGAAAGGGTAATGGGCTACGAGCAGTACTTC. Encoded protein: CASRERVMGYEQYF.

The chain couples TRBV4-2 to TRBJ1-2; 10 nucleotides match TRBD1. The trim removed 1 base at V and 3 bases at J, leaving 8 bases unmatched. Germline CDR1 is LGHNA and CDR2 is YNFKEQ. The length of the CDR3 is 17 residues. The DNA of the CDR3 is TGTGCCAGCAGCCAAGCCTCCAGACAGGGGGCTGACTATGGCTACACCTTC. Its protein is CASSQASRQGADYGYTF.

V and J are TRBV28 and TRBJ2-5; D is uncertain. The DNA end lines up better with TRBJ2-7; the J call may be wrong. Germline-derived CDR1 and CDR2 are MDHEN and SYDVKM. The CDR3 extends over 15 amino acids. This CDR3 reads CASSRPKILTSEQYF. The CDR3 DNA is TGTGCCAGCAGCCGCCCTAAAATCCTAACAAGCGAGCAGTACTTC.

This clonotype was observed a single time. The chain joins TRBV20-1 to TRBJ2-5; 7 bases are shared with TRBD1. The V gene end was trimmed by 5 bases and the J gene end by 5 bases; junction bases not matched to a gene: 11. The CDR3 sequence is 14 residues long. Germline V gene data show CDR1 as DFQATT and CDR2 as SNEGSKA (reference sequence). The DNA of the CDR3 is TGCAGTGCTCGGCCCTTGACAGGGCAGGAGACCCAGTACTTC. The encoded protein is CSARPLTGQETQYF.

This chain links TRBV7-9 with TRBJ2-1; D is possibly TRBD2 (6 bases). The germline V gene has CDR1 SEHNR and CDR2 FQNEAQ (reference sequence). V lost 5 bases to trimming and J lost 8 bases, with 16 bases between them. The CDR3 consists of 14 residues. The CDR3 here is CASSEREVRDEQFF. For the CDR3, the DNA is TGTGCCAGCAGCGAGAGGGAGGTTCGGGATGAGCAGTTCTTC.

The rearrangement links TRBV7-2 to TRBJ2-7, with D perhaps TRBD2 (5 bases). The DNA end favors TRBJ2-5, so the J call may be wrong. Germline assignment: CDR1 SGHTA and CDR2 FQGNSA. The CDR3 consists of 13 residues. The CDR3 DNA reads TGTGCCAGCAGCTTTGGGAGAAAAGAGACCCAGTACTTC. Its protein is CASSFGRKETQYF.

The chain couples TRBV7-2 to TRBJ1-5, with a tentative D call TRBD1 (5 bases). CDR3 length equals 15 residues. V dropped 8 bases and J dropped 7 bases, with 21 bases sitting between them. The V gene's germline CDR1 is SGHTA and CDR2 FQGNSA. CDR3 sequence reads: CASSREGRGWQPQHF. CDR3 nucleotide sequence: TGTGCCAGCTCCCGTGAGGGACGGGGGTGGCAGCCCCAGCATTTT.

This clonotype was seen once. The chain carries TRBV28 and TRBJ2-3; D may be TRBD1 or TRBD2 (5 bases each). The CDR3 length is 14 residues. CDR1 is MDHEN, CDR2 SYDVKM, per germline. The V and J ends lost 3 bases and 2 bases respectively, with 9 bases between them. The CDR3 protein is CASSLGTDTDTQYF. The CDR3 nucleotides are TGTGCCAGCAGTTTGGGGACGGACACAGATACGCAGTATTTT.

Concerning this clonotype: One junction end disagrees with the germline gene, perhaps due to a read error. The V and J genes are TRBV7-8 and TRBJ2-1; D is undetermined. The germline V gene has CDR1 SGHVS and CDR2 FQNEAQ. CDR3 length: 12 residues. The chain's CDR3 is CASGLDLNEQFF. Written as DNA, the CDR3 is TGTGCCAGCGGCTTAGATCTTAATGAGCAGTTCTTC.

The gene calls are TRBV21-1 and TRBJ2-7; the DNA was not compared with TRBD1, the D call given in the table. TRBV21-1 is tagged as a pseudogene. The CDR3 has 13 residues. CDR3 coding DNA: TGTGTCAGCAGCAAGGACAACTCCTACGAGCAGTACTTC. Amino acid sequence: CVSSKDNSYEQYF.

The V gene is TRBV20-1, the J gene TRBJ2-7; D may be TRBD2 (5 bases). Germline V gene sequence: CDR1 DFQATT, CDR2 SNEGSKA (reference sequence). Trimming removed 7 bases at V and 4 bases at J, with 32 bases between. This CDR3 region has 18 residues. CDR3 amino acids: CSVDSFSAFLRNTYEQYF. Written as DNA, the CDR3 is TGCAGTGTGGACTCCTTCTCCGCCTTCTTGAGGAATACTTACGAGCAGTACTTC.

Notes on this clonotype: The germline gene is not matched at one end of the junction; a read error may be the cause. This sequence joins TRBV7-7 and TRBJ2-5; no firm D call. The CDR3 loop spans 14 amino acids. Germline loops: CDR1 SSHAT, CDR2 FNYEAQ (reference sequence). The CDR3 coding sequence is TGTGCTAGCAGCCAACAAGTCGGCGGAGAGACCCAGTACTTC. It yields the protein CASSQQVGGETQYF.

This sequence joins TRBV27 and TRBJ2-7; 7 nucleotides match TRBD1. Germline loops: CDR1 MNHEY, CDR2 SMNVEV (reference sequence). V lost 1 base and J lost 5; bases outside the gene matches: 11. The CDR3 has 16 residues. The CDR3 loop reads CASSLLGQMISNEQYF. CDR3 sequence (DNA): TGTGCCAGCAGTTTATTGGGACAGATGATTTCCAACGAGCAGTACTTC.

The chain couples TRBV6-5 to TRBJ2-1; D gene ambiguous. The V gene lost 4 bases and the J gene lost 10 bases, with 20 bases spanning the gap. CDR1 is MNHEY, CDR2 SVGAGI, per germline. CDR3 length: 15 amino acids. CDR3 in amino acids: CASSSFRRARREQFF. The CDR3 DNA sequence: TGTGCCAGCAGTTCTTTTCGTAGGGCGCGTCGGGAGCAGTTCTTC.

The chain employs TRBV28 and TRBJ2-7; D gene ambiguous. CDR1 and CDR2 from the germline V gene are MDHEN and SYDVKM. CDR3 size: 14 residues. Trimming pared 6 bases from V and 7 bases from J, leaving 19 bases between. CDR3 loop: CASRGSSSYNEQYF. The CDR3 DNA is TGTGCCAGCAGGGGCAGCAGCTCCTACAATGAGCAGTACTTC. The entire variable domain, with the rest obtained from reference TRBV28 and TRBJ2-7, is as follows: DVKVTQSSRYLVKRTGEKVFLECVQDMDHENMFWYRQDPGLGLRLIYFSYDVKMKEKGDIPEGYSVSREKKERFSLILESASTNQTSMYLCASRGSSSYNEQYFGPGTRLTVT.

This clonotype has a handful of counts. This chain uses TRBV3-1 with TRBJ2-3; D not certain. Trimming shortened V by 4 bases and J by 0 bases, and 17 bases separated the two germline ends. Germline CDR1 and CDR2: LGHDT and YNNKEL (reference sequence). The CDR3 is 17 residues long. CDR3 protein: CASSPTVVAESTDTQYF. The CDR3 DNA follows: TGTGCCAGCAGCCCCACGGTTGTTGCGGAAAGCACAGATACGCAGTATTTT.

This clonotype was counted a few times. The chain carries TRBV15 and TRBJ2-5, with a tentative D call TRBD2 (6 bases). The germline V and J ends were trimmed by 0 bases and 2 bases, with 13 bases remaining between them. Germline-derived CDR1 and CDR2 are LNHNV and YYDKDF (reference sequence). The CDR3 totals 16 residues. Here the CDR3 reads CATSRDILAVQETQYF. For the CDR3, the DNA is TGTGCCACCAGCAGAGATATCTTAGCGGTACAAGAGACCCAGTACTTC.

This clonotype turned up a few times. The chain joins TRBV4-2 to TRBJ2-1; 8 nucleotides line up with TRBD2. CDR1 and CDR2 from the germline V gene are LGHNA and YNFKEQ. Trimming cost V 4 bases and J 5 bases; bases outside gene matches: 10. The CDR3 totals 16 residues. The chain's CDR3 is CASSPPRAGGDNEQFF. CDR3 nucleotide sequence: TGTGCCAGCAGCCCCCCCCGGGCGGGAGGCGACAATGAGCAGTTCTTC.